The clone carrying this T cell receptor beta chain was counted between two and nine times. What it recognizes is unknown. CDR3 length: 14 amino acids. Trimming left V 1 base short and J 0 bases short, with 4 bases between. Germline CDR1 reads SGHTA; CDR2 reads FQGNSA. The data stem from a study of T-cell reconstitution after alpha-beta-depleted transplantation in children. Whole-study results and caveats: It was surviving recipient T cells and thymic progenitors that gave some patients high TCRbeta diversity at day 60. Diversity and T-cell counts at one year after transplant derived mostly from new T cells. Two months or so post-transplant, alpha-beta T cells reportedly derived from several hundred expanded graft clones.

Construction of the TCRbeta library involved unique molecular identifiers. TCRdb fed the PCR reads into MiXCR, producing one record per CDR3 protein. This table holds around 450,000 distinct CDR3 sequences, roughly 43% found once. This chain uses TRBV7-2 with TRBJ1-3; the D is unclear. The sample in question was PBMCs, obtained before TCRalphabeta/CD19-depleted stem cell transplant. This receptor was identified in a girl aged 2 to 10 with aplastic anemia, due to receive a stem cell transplant. The CDR3 reads CASSLDGSGNTIYF. The CDR3 coding sequence is TGTGCCAGCAGCTTAGATGGCTCTGGAAACACCATATATTTT.